A single T cell receptor (beta chain) is shown here with its context. No antigen is known for it. The germline V gene encodes CDR1 MGHRA and CDR2 YSYEKL. This CDR3 is built from 16 residues. Between the trimmed V and J ends, which lost 5 bases and 10 bases, there was a span of 24 bases. Profiling relied on immunoSEQ multiplex PCR, and the TCRdb table lists in-frame clones only, not all of them. The sample holds about 62,000 clones, 80% to 90% seen once. This entry is derived from a study of T cells in localized non-small cell lung cancer. General study points: The highest T cell clonality was in uninvolved adjacent lung, above tumor. Median detection of top 100 tumor clones in adjacent lung was about 52 clones.

The genes are TRBV4-1 and TRBJ2-1; D possibly corresponds to TRBD2 (6 bases). This TCR derives from a man between 40 and 70 years old with stage II lung adenocarcinoma. The material sequenced was PBMCs, taken before any cancer treatment. The CDR3 sequence: CASSASHSLSAGEQFF. The DNA of the CDR3 is TGCGCCAGCAGCGCTTCCCATTCACTGTCGGCGGGAGAGCAGTTCTTC.